The following is a T cell receptor beta chain sequence with its context. What this receptor recognizes is not known. Base qualities are not provided; no much larger clone lies one nucleotide away. Other nucleotide sequences from this sample produce the same CDR3. TCR CDR3 regions were amplified from genomic DNA by multiplex PCR using the deep immunoSEQ assay. Genomic DNA extracted from each cell subset was distributed evenly over all wells of several immunoSEQ 96-well plates, and each plate served as one replicate. For unsorted PBMC, roughly 0.3 ug genomic DNA, equal to 25,000 to 35,000 T cell genomes, was loaded into each replicate PCR. Genomic DNA from unsorted PBMC was sequenced over ten immunoSEQ deep assay plates. Purified libraries were measured with a Qubit 3.0 fluorometer, size-checked on a Bioanalyzer 2100, and measured again with the KAPA Library Quantification kit. Every immunoSEQ 96-well plate was sequenced on a separate single-read 150-cycle Illumina NextSeq 550 flow cell. Regarding the original processing steps: Because the immunoSEQ output included only junctional sequences and no quality scores, the filtering could not be the same as the filtering used for full-length reads. Sequences were annotated with PyIR, a Python wrapper for IgBLAST v1.9, using IMGT germline references to assign V/J genes and CDR3. Any read was removed if the V/J assignment was weak (E-value above 1e-6), the CDR3 was missing, or the read contained stop codons, out-of-frame junctions, or ambiguous translated residues. V3J clonotypes were defined as sequences sharing an identical inferred V gene, J gene, and CDR3 amino acid sequence. To compute the percentage overlap between repertoires, the number of shared unique clonotypes was divided by the size of the smaller repertoire. Repertoire richness was assessed with RTK rarefaction, the Chao1 estimator, and Recon v2.1 estimates of unobserved clonotypes. TCRdb's version of the immuneACCESS table is confined to in-frame rearrangements and falls short of the full clone set. An unresolved V gene accounts for under half of the shortfall where checked; the remainder is of unknown origin. V, J and clone size were drawn from that table, and D and trimming were deduced from the DNA. The sample includes a few hundred thousand clones, with roughly 79% observed a single time. The ten biggest clones cover around 13% of the sample.

Donors were healthy HIV-negative adults with no recently reported acute infections or vaccinations. Only Caucasian adults living in Nashville, Tennessee, USA were represented among the donors. For unsorted samples, some 90 million PBMCs were counted and genomic DNA was extracted with the QIAamp DNA Blood Mini kit. Blood was obtained by leukapheresis, after which PBMCs were separated by Ficoll-Histopaque density gradient centrifugation and cryopreserved in liquid nitrogen vapor phase. The sample comes from a study of shared clonotypes between healthy human individuals (TCRdb year 2020). About the study as a whole: The cohort included three men and a couple of women between 18 and 49 years of age. Leukapheresis yielded between about 0.85 and 10 billion PBMCs per donor. Blood TCR repertoires of five healthy adults were deeply sequenced to estimate repertoire size and the extent of clonotype sharing between individuals. Libraries were prepared and TCR repertoires were sequenced by different laboratories using diverse techniques, in order to increase sequencing depth and limit assay-specific biases.

V gives up 0 bases and J gives up 3 bases, and the segment between their germline ends measures 6 bases. According to the germline V gene (reference sequence), CDR1 reads GTSNPN and CDR2 reads SVGIG. The CDR3 starts with the cysteine, ends with the phenylalanine, and has 12 residues. The entry retains the CDR3 DNA only, 36 bases that are in frame from base 1. Points the paper makes about the study in general: Pairwise subsampling led to the expectation that sequencing depth would affect the degree of clonotype sharing among donors. The genetic and exposure-history diversity represented was limited by the small number of donors. Sampling was restricted to blood, and TCR repertoires in tissue are likely to differ from TCR repertoires in blood.

The sequenced sample was PBMCs. The TCR was taken from a middle-aged woman in good health. Some clones in this sample may be carry-over from other donors' samples. This sequence uses TRBV30 and TRBJ2-7; no D segment can be confidently identified. The encoded CDR3 is CAWSVLGYEQYF. Read as DNA, the sequence is TGTGCCTGGAGTGTACTTGGCTACGAGCAGTACTTC. Supplemented by the reference TRBV30 and TRBJ2-7 proteins around the CDR3, the complete variable domain is SQTIHQWPATLVQPVGSPLSLECTVEGTSNPNLYWYRQAAGRGLQLLFYSVGIGQISSEVPQNLSASRPQDRQFILSSKKLLLSDSGFYLCAWSVLGYEQYFGPGTRLTVT.